These 24 T cell receptor beta chains were all obtained from the same sample, sequenced in a study of monozygotic twins with inflammatory bowel disease. TCRdb re-called the 5' RACE reads and gives one entry per CDR3 protein, without DNA. The listing contains some 170,000 distinct CDR3 sequences. The sample comprised blood. The source of these receptors is a human donor with ulcerative colitis or Crohn's disease, or a healthy co-twin of an affected twin (not recorded which).

The CDR3 here is CASSLTGTAYSGANVLTF. V gene TRBV5-1 combines with J gene TRBJ2-6; TCRdb's D call of TRBD2 is untestable without DNA. The V gene's germline CDR1 is SGHRS and CDR2 YFSETQ. The length of the CDR3 is 18 residues.

CDR3 region: CASSPPIGFMNTEAFF. The rearrangement joins TRBV18 to TRBJ1-1. Germline assignment: CDR1 KGHSH and CDR2 LQKENI. The CDR3 totals 16 residues.

The chain recombines TRBV6-5 with TRBJ2-1; the TCRdb call, TRBD2, lacks DNA for checking. The CDR3 length is 16 residues. The germline CDR1 and CDR2 sequences are MNHEY and SVGAGI. The CDR3 sequence: CASSYSTGLSYNEQFF.

The chain carries TRBV9 and TRBJ2-1; the D call from TCRdb, TRBD1, cannot be confirmed without DNA. CDR3 length equals 18 residues. Germline CDR1 is SGDLS and CDR2 is YYNGEE. CDR3 protein: CASSMSSRRGGSYNEQFF.

V and J are TRBV27 and TRBJ2-5; absent DNA, TCRdb's TRBD1 call cannot be checked. Looked up from germline, CDR1 is MNHEY and CDR2 is SMNVEV (reference sequence). CDR3 length: 16 amino acids. CDR3 residues: CASSFWGTSLDETQYF.

The chain carries TRBV20-1 and TRBJ1-1; the D call from TCRdb, TRBD1, cannot be confirmed without DNA. Germline CDR1 is DFQATT and CDR2 is SNEGSKA (reference sequence). This CDR3 has 13 amino acids. CDR3 in amino acids: CSPRGNGDTEAFF.

V is TRBV7-2 and J is TRBJ2-7; the TCRdb D gene call, TRBD2, has no DNA to confirm it. The CDR3 spans 14 residues. Germline V gives CDR1 SGHTA, CDR2 FQGNSA. CDR3 loop: CASSLEREKVEQYF.

This sequence joins TRBV11-2 and TRBJ2-2; TCRdb calls TRBD2, which cannot be checked without DNA. There are 19 residues in the CDR3. CDR1 and CDR2 from the germline V gene are SGHAT and FQNNGV. CDR3 amino acids: CASSSGLAGGLSNTGELFF.

The rearrangement links TRBV29-1 to TRBJ2-7. There are 12 residues in the CDR3. CDR1 is SQVTM and CDR2 is ANQGSEA in the germline V gene. The CDR3: CSVKLISYEQYF.

V gene TRBV5-1 combines with J gene TRBJ2-7. The CDR3 runs to 15 residues. CDR1 is SGHRS and CDR2 is YFSETQ in the germline V gene. CDR3 sequence reads: CASSLDRGTPYEQYF.

The rearrangement uses TRBV29-1 and TRBJ1-2; TCRdb outputs TRBD1, but without DNA this stays unchecked. This CDR3 spans 14 amino acids. Germline lookup yields CDR1 SQVTM and CDR2 ANQGSEA. CDR3 protein: CSVERTGGNYGYTF.

The chain carries TRBV5-1 and TRBJ2-5; checking the TCRdb D call of TRBD1 is not possible without DNA. Germline lookup yields CDR1 SGHRS and CDR2 YFSETQ. The CDR3 length is 15 residues. The CDR3 is CASSFRQGRQETQYF.

The CDR3 sequence is CSARSGLDYNEQFF. The chain recombines TRBV20-1 with TRBJ2-1; TCRdb names TRBD2, which stays unverified in the absence of DNA. The V gene's germline CDR1 is DFQATT and CDR2 SNEGSKA (reference sequence). The CDR3 runs to 14 residues.

The rearrangement links TRBV7-2 to TRBJ1-2; absent DNA, TCRdb's TRBD1 call cannot be checked. Germline CDR1 is SGHTA and CDR2 is FQGNSA. This CDR3 region has 13 residues. The CDR3 region is CASSPDRGLGYTF.

The V call is TRBV14, the J call TRBJ1-1; TCRdb's D call, TRBD1, is unchecked because there is no DNA. CDR1 and CDR2 from the germline V gene are SGHDN and FVKESK. The CDR3 totals 15 residues. CDR3 loop: CASSQVGQGDTEAFF.

V is TRBV7-2 and J is TRBJ2-5; TCRdb names TRBD1, which stays unverified in the absence of DNA. This CDR3 is built from 14 residues. Looked up from germline, CDR1 is SGHTA and CDR2 is FQGNSA. Here the CDR3 reads CASSLYTGKETQYF.

V usage is TRBV20-1 and J usage is TRBJ1-1; checking the TCRdb D call of TRBD1 is not possible without DNA. This CDR3 region has 14 residues. Germline lookup yields CDR1 DFQATT and CDR2 SNEGSKA (reference sequence). The CDR3 sequence is CSATQQGGDTEAFF.

The chain recombines TRBV7-2 with TRBJ2-1; TCRdb's assignment of TRBD1 cannot be checked, as there is no DNA. From germline, CDR1 is SGHTA and CDR2 FQGNSA. CDR3 length equals 13 residues. This CDR3 reads CASSGGGNNEQFF.

The genes are TRBV7-8 and TRBJ2-5. The V gene's germline CDR1 is SGHVS and CDR2 FQNEAQ. The CDR3 length is 14 residues. The CDR3 sequence is CASSLELAAETQYF.

This CDR3 is CASSLPLAARSYNEQFF. The V call is TRBV28, the J call TRBJ2-1; the D call from TCRdb, TRBD2, cannot be confirmed without DNA. The CDR3 loop spans 17 amino acids. CDR1 is MDHEN and CDR2 is SYDVKM in the germline V gene.

This chain uses TRBV7-3 with TRBJ1-2; the TCRdb D gene call, TRBD1, has no DNA to confirm it. The CDR3 covers 14 residues. CDR1 and CDR2 (germline): SGHTA, FQGTGA. CDR3 loop: CASSTTYGAYGYTF.

The chain couples TRBV9 to TRBJ2-7; no DNA is available, so the TRBD2 call from TCRdb remains unchecked. The CDR3 loop spans 16 amino acids. Germline CDR1 SGDLS, CDR2 YYNGEE. CDR3 sequence reads: CASSRGGTSGPYEQYF.

The chain combines TRBV2 with TRBJ2-5; the D call from TCRdb, TRBD1, cannot be confirmed without DNA. CDR1 and CDR2 (germline): SNHLY, FYNNEI. This CDR3 comprises 15 residues. Here the CDR3 reads CASSDGGDPGETQYF. The complete variable domain, with remaining parts taken from reference TRBV2 and TRBJ2-5, reads EPEVTQTPSHQVTQMGQEVILRCVPISNHLYFYWYRQILGQKVEFLVSFYNNEISEKSEIFDDQFSVERPDGSNFTLKIRSTKLEDSAMYFCASSDGGDPGETQYFGPGTRLLVL.

The chain recombines TRBV24-1 with TRBJ2-5; without DNA, the TCRdb call of TRBD1 cannot be checked. CDR1 is KGHDR and CDR2 is SFDVKD in the germline V gene. This CDR3 spans 13 amino acids. This CDR3 reads CATSDSHRETQYF.